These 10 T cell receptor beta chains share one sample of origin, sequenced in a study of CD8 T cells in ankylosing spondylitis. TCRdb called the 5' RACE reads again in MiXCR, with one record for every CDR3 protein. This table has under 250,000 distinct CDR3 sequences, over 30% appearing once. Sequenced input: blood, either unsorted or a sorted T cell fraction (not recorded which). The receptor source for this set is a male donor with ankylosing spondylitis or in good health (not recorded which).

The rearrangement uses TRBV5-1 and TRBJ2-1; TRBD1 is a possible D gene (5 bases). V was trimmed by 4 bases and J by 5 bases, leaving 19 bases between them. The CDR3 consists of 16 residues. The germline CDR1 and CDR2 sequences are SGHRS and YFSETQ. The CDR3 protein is CASSPTPTAKNNEQFF. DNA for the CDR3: TGCGCCAGCAGCCCTACACCGACAGCCAAAAACAATGAGCAGTTCTTC.

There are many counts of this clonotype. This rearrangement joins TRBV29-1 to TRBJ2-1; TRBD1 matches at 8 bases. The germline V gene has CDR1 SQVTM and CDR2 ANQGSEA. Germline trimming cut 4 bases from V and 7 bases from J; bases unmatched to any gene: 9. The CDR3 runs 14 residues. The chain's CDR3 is CSVGGQVAQNEQFF. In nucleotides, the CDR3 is TGCAGCGTTGGGGGACAGGTGGCCCAAAATGAGCAGTTCTTC.

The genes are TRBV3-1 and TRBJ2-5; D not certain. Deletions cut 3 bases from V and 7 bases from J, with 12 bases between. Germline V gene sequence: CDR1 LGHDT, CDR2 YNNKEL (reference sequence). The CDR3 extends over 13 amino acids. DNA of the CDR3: TGTGCCAGCAGCCAGAGTATACAAACGACCCAGTACTTC. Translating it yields CASSQSIQTTQYF.

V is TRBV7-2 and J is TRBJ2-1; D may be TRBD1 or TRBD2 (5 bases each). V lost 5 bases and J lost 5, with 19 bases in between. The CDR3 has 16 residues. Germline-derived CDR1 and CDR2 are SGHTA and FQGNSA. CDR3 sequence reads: CASSTRPGTLNNEQFF. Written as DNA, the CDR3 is TGTGCCAGCAGCACCCGTCCAGGGACCCTTAACAATGAGCAGTTCTTC.

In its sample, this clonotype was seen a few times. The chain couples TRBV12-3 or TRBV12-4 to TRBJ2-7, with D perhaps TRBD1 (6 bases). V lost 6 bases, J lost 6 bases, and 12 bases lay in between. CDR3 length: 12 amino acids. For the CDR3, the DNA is TGTGCCAGCAGGGCCACAGGGAGCGAGCAGTACTTC. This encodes CASRATGSEQYF.

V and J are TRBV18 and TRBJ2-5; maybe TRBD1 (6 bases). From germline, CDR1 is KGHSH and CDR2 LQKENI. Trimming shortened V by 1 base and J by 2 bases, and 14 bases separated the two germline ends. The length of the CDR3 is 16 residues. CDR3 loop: CASSPLSQTGQETQYF. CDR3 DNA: TGTGCCAGCTCACCACTGTCCCAGACAGGACAAGAGACCCAGTACTTC.

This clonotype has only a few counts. CDR3 DNA sequence: TGCAGTGCCCTTCACTTGGCTAGCGGGGTAGATACGCAGTATTTT. It yields the protein CSALHLASGVDTQYF. The chain couples TRBV20-1 to TRBJ2-3, with 9 bases identical to TRBD2. CDR1 and CDR2 from the germline V gene are DFQATT and SNEGSKA (reference sequence). The CDR3 has 15 amino acids. With 6 bases clipped from V and 5 bases from J, the junction kept 12 bases outside the gene matches.

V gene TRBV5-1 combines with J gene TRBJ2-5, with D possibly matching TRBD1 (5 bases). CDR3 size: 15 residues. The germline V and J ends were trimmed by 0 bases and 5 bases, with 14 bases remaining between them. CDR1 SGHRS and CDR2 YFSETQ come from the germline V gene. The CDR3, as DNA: TGCGCCAGCAGCTTGGACAGGCTTTTGGGTGAGACCCAGTACTTC. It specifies CASSLDRLLGETQYF.

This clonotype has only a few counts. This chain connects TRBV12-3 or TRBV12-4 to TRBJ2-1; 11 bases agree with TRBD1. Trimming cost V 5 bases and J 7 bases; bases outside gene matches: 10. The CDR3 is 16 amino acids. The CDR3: CASSPDRGRVHNEQFF. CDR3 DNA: TGTGCCAGCAGTCCGGACAGGGGGCGTGTTCATAATGAGCAGTTCTTC.

Written as DNA, the CDR3 is TGTGCCAGCAGCCAAGCATTCCGGGGTGAGCAGTTCTTC. Residues: CASSQAFRGEQFF. This sequence joins TRBV4-2 and TRBJ2-1, with D perhaps TRBD2 (5 bases). Deletions cut 1 base from V and 9 bases from J, with 10 bases between. CDR1 LGHNA and CDR2 YNFKEQ come from the germline V gene. The CDR3 contains 13 residues.